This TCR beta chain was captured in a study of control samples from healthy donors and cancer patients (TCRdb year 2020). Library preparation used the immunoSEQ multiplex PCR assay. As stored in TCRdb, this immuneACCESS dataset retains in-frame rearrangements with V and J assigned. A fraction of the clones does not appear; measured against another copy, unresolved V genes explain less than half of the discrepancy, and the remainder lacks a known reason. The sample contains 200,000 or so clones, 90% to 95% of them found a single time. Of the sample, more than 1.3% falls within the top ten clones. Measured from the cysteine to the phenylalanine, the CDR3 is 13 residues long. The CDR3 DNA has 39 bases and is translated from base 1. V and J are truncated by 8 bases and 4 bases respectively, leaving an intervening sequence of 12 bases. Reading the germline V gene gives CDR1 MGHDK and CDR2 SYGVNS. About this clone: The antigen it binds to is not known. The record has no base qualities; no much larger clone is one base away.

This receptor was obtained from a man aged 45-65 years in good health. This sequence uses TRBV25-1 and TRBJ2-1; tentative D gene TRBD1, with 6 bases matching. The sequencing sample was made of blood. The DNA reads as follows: TGTGCCAGCGGAAGAGGGGGATACAATGAGCAGTTCTTC. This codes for CASGRGGYNEQFF.